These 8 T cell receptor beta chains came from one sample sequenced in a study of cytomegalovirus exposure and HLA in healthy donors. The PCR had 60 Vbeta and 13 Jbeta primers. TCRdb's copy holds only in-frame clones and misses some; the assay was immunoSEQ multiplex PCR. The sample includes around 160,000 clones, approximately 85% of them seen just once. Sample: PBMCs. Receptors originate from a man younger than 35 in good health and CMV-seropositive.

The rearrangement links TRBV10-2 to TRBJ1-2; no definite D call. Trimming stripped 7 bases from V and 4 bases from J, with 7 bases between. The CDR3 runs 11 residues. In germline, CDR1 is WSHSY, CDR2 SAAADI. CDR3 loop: CASIGSYGYTF. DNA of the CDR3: TGCGCCAGCATCGGGAGCTATGGCTACACCTTC.

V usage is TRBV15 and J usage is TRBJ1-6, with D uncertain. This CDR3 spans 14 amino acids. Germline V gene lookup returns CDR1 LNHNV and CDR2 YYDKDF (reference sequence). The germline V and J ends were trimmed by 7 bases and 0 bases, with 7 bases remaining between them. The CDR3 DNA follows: TGTGCCACCACTCCCAGCTCCTATAATTCACCCCTCCACTTT. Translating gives CATTPSSYNSPLHF.

CDR3: CASSPGQGVYGYTF. The CDR3 region has the DNA TGTGCCAGCTCACCGGGACAGGGGGTCTATGGCTACACCTTC. V usage is TRBV18 and J usage is TRBJ1-2; 11 bases fit TRBD1. Trimming took 3 bases from V and 4 from J; bases not matched to a gene: 1. The germline gives CDR1 KGHSH, CDR2 LQKENI. This CDR3 is built from 14 residues.

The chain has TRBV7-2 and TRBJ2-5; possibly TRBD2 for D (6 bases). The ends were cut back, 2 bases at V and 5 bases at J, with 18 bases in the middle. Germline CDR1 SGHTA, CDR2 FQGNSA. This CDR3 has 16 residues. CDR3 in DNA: TGTGCCAGCAGCTTAATGGGAGGATGGGCTCAGGAGACCCAGTACTTC. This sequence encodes CASSLMGGWAQETQYF.

The CDR3 DNA reads as TGTGCCACCAGCGGACAGGGGGCCACTGAAGCTTTCTTT. This codes for CATSGQGATEAFF. V usage is TRBV15 and J usage is TRBJ1-1, with TRBD1 matching over 11 bases. The J segment lost 4 bases and the V segment lost 5 bases, leaving 0 bases of the junction unmatched. Germline CDR1 reads LNHNV; CDR2 reads YYDKDF (reference sequence). This CDR3 comprises 13 residues.

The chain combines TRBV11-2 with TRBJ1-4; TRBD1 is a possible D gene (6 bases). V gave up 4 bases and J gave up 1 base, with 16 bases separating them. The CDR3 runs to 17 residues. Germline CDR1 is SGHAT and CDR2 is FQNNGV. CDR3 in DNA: TGTGCCAGCAGCTCAGCACCAGGACAGAGAACTAATGAAAAACTGTTTTTT. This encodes CASSSAPGQRTNEKLFF.

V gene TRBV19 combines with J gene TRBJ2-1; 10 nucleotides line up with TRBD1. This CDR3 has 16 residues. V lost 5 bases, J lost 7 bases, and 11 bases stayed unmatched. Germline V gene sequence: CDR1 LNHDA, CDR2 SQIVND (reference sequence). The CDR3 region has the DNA TGTGCCAGTAGTGCGCTCCGGGACAGGGGCGTAAATGAGCAGTTCTTC. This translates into CASSALRDRGVNEQFF.

CDR3: CASTPGGGANEQFF. The CDR3 nucleotides read TGTGCCAGCACTCCTGGCGGGGGGGCCAATGAGCAGTTCTTC. The chain recombines TRBV6-6 with TRBJ2-1; TRBD2 matches 9 bases. The V gene end was trimmed by 7 bases and the J gene end by 6 bases; junction bases not matched to a gene: 7. This CDR3 has 14 amino acids. Germline CDR1 MNHNY, CDR2 SVGAGI (reference sequence).